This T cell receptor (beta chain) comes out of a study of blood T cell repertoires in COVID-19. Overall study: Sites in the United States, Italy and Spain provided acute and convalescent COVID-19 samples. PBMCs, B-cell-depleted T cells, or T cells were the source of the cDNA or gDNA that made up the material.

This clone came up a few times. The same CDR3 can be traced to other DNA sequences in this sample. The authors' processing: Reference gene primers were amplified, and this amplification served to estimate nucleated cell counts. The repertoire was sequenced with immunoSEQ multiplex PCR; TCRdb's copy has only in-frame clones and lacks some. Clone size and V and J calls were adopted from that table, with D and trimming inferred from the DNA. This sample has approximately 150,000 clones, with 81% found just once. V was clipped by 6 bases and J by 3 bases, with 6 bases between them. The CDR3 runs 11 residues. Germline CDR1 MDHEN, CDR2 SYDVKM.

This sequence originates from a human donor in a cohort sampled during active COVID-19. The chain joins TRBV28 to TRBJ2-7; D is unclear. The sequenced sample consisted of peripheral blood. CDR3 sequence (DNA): TGTGCCAGCAGAACTTACTACGAGCAGTACTTC. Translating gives CASRTYYEQYF.